Listed below are T cell receptor beta chains from one sample, sequenced in a study of early T cells in non-severe SARS-CoV-2 infection. TCRdb re-called the 5' RACE reads through MiXCR, storing one row per CDR3 protein. There are tens of thousands of distinct CDR3 sequences in the sample; around 10% occur only once, and roughly 18% lies in the top ten. Sequenced sample: whole blood. The receptors originated from an adult who was a healthcare worker with PCR-confirmed SARS-CoV-2 infection or an uninfected control (not recorded which). Both conserved end residues are part of each CDR3. The D gene is left open where the match is weak. Clone size is not always given. Where it is, it says once, few, many or a class for expanded clones.

>few|-|TRBJ1-4|TRBV28
TGTGCCAGCAGTTTACTGGGACGGGAACTGTTTTTT
CASSLLGRELFF
>-|-|TRBJ1-1|TRBV6-5
TGTGCCAGCAGTTCCGAATACCGGGCAAACACTGAAGCTTTCTTT
CASSSEYRANTEAFF
>few|TRBD2|TRBJ2-1|TRBV7-2
TGTGCCAGCGGACCGACTAGCGGGAGCTACAATGAGCAGTTCTTC
CASGPTSGSYNEQFF
>few|TRBD1|TRBJ2-1|TRBV11-2
TGTGCCAGCAGCCCCTCCGGGACAGGGGTGGGTGAGCAGTTCTTC
CASSPSGTGVGEQFF
>many|-|TRBJ2-2|TRBV11-2
TGTGCCAGCAGCTTAGAAGACCCCTTATTGGGGGAGCTGTTTTTT
CASSLEDPLLGELFF
>many|-|TRBJ2-3|TRBV30
TGTGCCTGGAATGATCGGGGTAGCACAGATACGCAGTATTTT
CAWNDRGSTDTQYF
>-|-|TRBJ1-5|TRBV5-1
TGCGCCAGCAGCCTTAGTCCAGGGGGCAATCAGCCCCAGCATTTT
CASSLSPGGNQPQHF
>many|-|TRBJ2-3|TRBV5-1
TGCGCCAGCAGCGGGGCGAGCACAGATACGCAGTATTTT
CASSGASTDTQYF
>-|-|TRBJ1-1|TRBV6-6
TGTGCCAGCAGAGGAACGAACACTGAAGCTTTCTTT
CASRGTNTEAFF
>-|-|TRBJ2-5|TRBV20-1
TGCAGTGCTAGAGACGTAGTCTTCGCGGAGACCCAGTACTTC
CSARDVVFAETQYF
>many|-|TRBJ2-7|TRBV3-1
TGTGCCAGCAGCCAAGAAGGACTGGGCTACGAGCAGTACTTC
CASSQEGLGYEQYF
>many|TRBD1|TRBJ1-1|TRBV13
TGTGCCAGCAGCTTGTCAGGGGGCAACACTGAAGCTTTCTTT
CASSLSGGNTEAFF
>many|-|TRBJ1-5|TRBV10-3
TGTGCCATCAGTGAGTTAGGCCCCGGGAGGGATCAGCCCCAGCATTTT
CAISELGPGRDQPQHF
>many|-|TRBJ2-1|TRBV20-1
TGCAGTGCCCTCTTATCCCTTTCCTTATCTAATGAGCAGTTCTTC
CSALLSLSLSNEQFF
>-|TRBD2|TRBJ2-1|TRBV7-2
TGTGCCAGCAGCTTAGCTAGCGGGAGTCGAAATGAGCAGTTCTTC
CASSLASGSRNEQFF
>many|TRBD2|TRBJ2-1|TRBV12-3/TRBV12-4
TGTGCCAGCAGTTTTCCTCCCCAACTAGCGGGAGGTGAGCAGTTCTTC
CASSFPPQLAGGEQFF
>few|-|TRBJ2-7|TRBV7-2
TGTGCCAGCAGGCCCGGGTGGGGGACCTACGAGCAGTACTTC
CASRPGWGTYEQYF
>many|-|TRBJ2-7|TRBV20-1
TGCAGTGCAGCCCCCAAAGGTGACGAGCAGTACTTC
CSAAPKGDEQYF
>many|-|TRBJ2-1|TRBV21-1
TGTGCCAGCAGCAAAGCGAGACTAGCGGGAGACAATGAGCAGTTCTTC
CASSKARLAGDNEQFF
>many|TRBD2|TRBJ2-2|TRBV20-1
TGCAGTGCAAGGCCCAAGGCTAGCGGGCGCCCTCCGAACACCGGGGAGCTGTTTTTT
CSARPKASGRPPNTGELFF
>many|-|TRBJ2-1|TRBV13
TGTGCCAGCAGCTCCCGAGGGGCCCAAAACAATGAGCAGTTCTTC
CASSSRGAQNNEQFF
>few|TRBD1|TRBJ2-4|TRBV18
TGTGCCAGCTCATCGAATTCCGCCGGGACAGGGAGTAACATTCAGTACTTC
CASSSNSAGTGSNIQYF
>many|-|TRBJ1-1|TRBV5-1
TGCGCCAGCAGCTTGGTGCAGTTGGGGACTGAAGCTTTCTTT
CASSLVQLGTEAFF
>-|TRBD1|TRBJ2-5|TRBV5-1
TGCGCCAGCAGCTTGATGACAGGGAATCAAGAGACCCAGTACTTC
CASSLMTGNQETQYF
>many|-|TRBJ1-2|TRBV28
TGTGCCAGCAGTTTTTCGGCAGATGGCTACACCTTC
CASSFSADGYTF
>many|-|TRBJ2-3|TRBV5-1
TGCGCCAGCAGCTTGGATAGCGGTTCAGATACGCAGTATTTT
CASSLDSGSDTQYF
>many|-|TRBJ2-7|TRBV20-1
TGCAGTGCCCCTAATGGGGCCTACTCCTACGAGCAGTACTTC
CSAPNGAYSYEQYF
>few|-|TRBJ2-5|TRBV29-1
TGCAGCGTTGGACCCGGACAAGAGACCCAGTACTTC
CSVGPGQETQYF
>-|-|TRBJ1-6|TRBV12-3/TRBV12-4
TGTGCCAGCAGTTTAGTTGGTTCACCCCTCCACTTT
CASSLVGSPLHF
>few|TRBD2|TRBJ2-7|TRBV7-8
TGTGCCAGCTCGACACCGGGTAGCGGGACCTCCTCCTACGAGCAGTACTTC
CASSTPGSGTSSYEQYF
>many|-|TRBJ1-1|TRBV12-3/TRBV12-4
TGTGCCAGCAGTTTAAAGGGGAACACTGAAGCTTTCTTT
CASSLKGNTEAFF
>many|-|TRBJ2-7|TRBV10-3
TGTGCCATCAGTGAGTCCCACGAGCAGTACTTC
CAISESHEQYF
>few|-|TRBJ2-7|TRBV6-2/TRBV6-3
TGTGCCAGCAGTTGGAGTGAGACGAGTTACTACGAGCAGTACTTC
CASSWSETSYYEQYF